Following are 9 T cell receptor beta chains from one sample sequenced in a study of T cell repertoires in cytomegalovirus infection. Their antigens are not known. TCRdb ran MiXCR on the reads and lists one entry per CDR3 protein. The sample shows approximately 990,000 distinct CDR3 sequences, 31% of them seen only once. The material sequenced was cultured CD8+ T cells from PBMCs, taken from culture after CMV antigen stimulation. Receptors were obtained from a human donor in good health (CMV status not recorded). Some clones in this sample may be carry-over from other donors' samples.

This clonotype was detected only a few times. This CDR3 is CASSPFPDKGEAFF. The DNA for the CDR3 is TGTGCCAGCAGTCCCTTCCCTGATAAGGGTGAAGCTTTCTTT. The chain is built from TRBV6-5 and TRBJ1-1; no reliable D call. The V end was cut by 5 bases, the J end by 7 bases, with 17 bases between. The germline CDR1 and CDR2 sequences are MNHEY and SVGAGI. The CDR3 is 14 amino acids.

This clonotype was seen just once. The chain joins TRBV20-1 to TRBJ2-7; weak D call: TRBD1 (6 bases). The ends were cut back, 6 bases at V and 2 bases at J, with 14 bases in the middle. CDR1 is DFQATT, CDR2 SNEGSKA, per germline (reference sequence). The CDR3 sequence is 13 residues long. The CDR3 sequence is CSARTDETYEQYF. CDR3 coding DNA: TGCAGTGCAAGGACAGATGAGACCTACGAGCAGTACTTC.

This clonotype showed up many times. V is TRBV12-3 or TRBV12-4 and J is TRBJ2-3; 9 bases match TRBD2. The length of the CDR3 is 16 residues. J was trimmed by 2 bases and V by 1 base; bases with no gene match: 4. The CDR3 DNA reads TGTGCCAGCAGTTTAGGGCTAGCGGGACCCACAGATACGCAGTATTTT. As protein: CASSLGLAGPTDTQYF.

This chain uses TRBV7-6 with TRBJ2-1, with a weak D call TRBD2 (7 bases). The CDR3 runs 16 residues. V was pared by 1 base and J by 5 bases, with 15 bases between. Germline V gives CDR1 SGHVS, CDR2 FNYEAQ. The CDR3 DNA follows: TGTGCCAGCAGCTTAGAGGGCGGGGGCCACCACAATGAGCAGTTCTTC. This codes for CASSLEGGGHHNEQFF.

This clonotype was counted ten times or more. The chain employs TRBV19 and TRBJ1-5, with TRBD1 as a possible D gene (5 bases). The CDR3 loop spans 16 amino acids. Germline CDR1 and CDR2: LNHDA and SQIVND (reference sequence). Between the trimmed V and J ends, which lost 3 bases and 2 bases, there was a span of 14 bases. The CDR3 loop reads CASSILRDRGNQPQHF. DNA of the CDR3: TGTGCCAGTAGTATTCTTCGGGACCGAGGCAATCAGCCCCAGCATTTT.

This clonotype was recorded a few times. This chain links TRBV5-4 with TRBJ2-3, with 10 bases matching TRBD1. CDR3 size: 16 residues. Germline V gene sequence: CDR1 SGHNT, CDR2 YYREEE (reference sequence). Germline trimming cut 0 bases from V and 1 base from J; bases unmatched to any gene: 2. CDR3 nucleotides: TGTGCCAGCAGCTTGGGACAGGGGGCGGGCACAGATACGCAGTATTTT. Translated: CASSLGQGAGTDTQYF.

The V call is TRBV28, the J call TRBJ1-5; no firm D call. The CDR3 extends over 15 amino acids. V shed 1 base and J shed 0 bases, with 7 bases lying between them. Germline CDR1 MDHEN, CDR2 SYDVKM. The CDR3 loop reads CASSLLVFSNQPQHF. In nucleotides, the CDR3 is TGTGCCAGCAGTTTATTGGTATTTAGCAATCAGCCCCAGCATTTT.

J is TRBJ2-1 and V is TRBV19, with D maybe TRBD1 (5 bases). This CDR3 has 19 amino acids. Germline CDR1 is LNHDA and CDR2 is SQIVND (reference sequence). V was cut by 1 base and J by 2 bases, with 21 bases left in between. This chain's CDR3 is CASSIATGPGTTTYNEQFF. CDR3 bases: TGTGCCAGTAGTATAGCAACAGGTCCCGGAACCACGACCTACAATGAGCAGTTCTTC.

The chain combines TRBV29-1 with TRBJ1-1; D is perhaps TRBD1 (5 bases). The CDR3 covers 14 residues. V shed 4 bases and J shed 6 bases, with 18 bases lying between them. The germline CDR1 and CDR2 sequences are SQVTM and ANQGSEA. The CDR3 loop is CSVGPGPLAPEAFF. The CDR3 DNA sequence: TGCAGCGTTGGGCCGGGACCGCTCGCCCCTGAAGCTTTCTTT.